The clone carrying this T cell receptor beta chain was observed a handful of times. Antigen unknown. A junction boundary mismatches the germline segment, possibly from a read error. This sample is part of a study of blood T cells in healthy people across ages. Points from the study as a whole: A strong correlation was seen between TCR beta diversity and naive T cell percentage. Long-lived and aged donors differed, with more naive CD4+ cells and higher diversity in the long-lived.

The length of the CDR3 is 14 residues. CDR1 and CDR2 from the germline V gene are ENHRY and SYGVKD. A second roughly 7 to 12 cycle PCR used barcoded and J-beta primers. TCRdb fed the 5' RACE reads into MiXCR, producing one record per CDR3 protein. Of around 1,700,000 distinct CDR3 sequences listed, roughly 27% are singletons. Material for sequencing was blood. This rearrangement joins TRBV10-3 to TRBJ1-6; D unclear. The clonotype comes from a woman in her twenties or thirties in good health. The DNA for the CDR3 is TGTGCCATCAGAGCCACGGGCTATAATTCGCCCCTCCACTTT. Protein: CAIRATGYNSPLHF.